One and the same sample provided the 24 T cell receptor beta chains below, sequenced in a study of shared clonotypes between healthy human individuals. Profiled with immunoSEQ multiplex PCR; TCRdb holds only in-frame clones, not every one. The table includes 2.5 million or so clones, more than 80% detected once. Sequencing was carried out using naive CD4+ T cells sorted from blood. Noted subset: CD45RA+ positively selected. Every receptor here comes from a young man in good health.

CDR3 protein: CASRQIRVSNQPQHF. In DNA, the CDR3 is TGTGCCAGCAGGCAAATAAGGGTCAGCAATCAGCCCCAGCATTTT. The chain combines TRBV21-1 with TRBJ1-5. TRBV21-1 is given as a pseudogene. The CDR3 is made up of 15 amino acids.

This rearrangement joins TRBV10-3 to TRBJ2-1, with D maybe TRBD2 (6 bases). The germline gives CDR1 ENHRY, CDR2 SYGVKD. The V end lost 0 bases, the J end lost 5 bases, and 14 bases lay between the germline ends. CDR3 length: 16 residues. The DNA for the CDR3 is TGTGCCATCAGTGAGTCTGGGGGGAGGCCCAACAATGAGCAGTTCTTC. Amino acids: CAISESGGRPNNEQFF.

Worth noting for this clone: Distinct nucleotide sequences in the sample also encode this CDR3. The chain joins TRBV5-1 to TRBJ2-1; D call uncertain. Trimming took 3 bases from V and 0 from J, leaving 10 bases between them. Per the germline V gene, CDR1 is SGHRS and CDR2 is YFSETQ. This CDR3 is built from 15 residues. The CDR3 sequence is CASSSLRSSYNEQFF. CDR3 in DNA: TGCGCCAGCAGCTCACTCAGGAGCTCCTACAATGAGCAGTTCTTC.

The gene calls are TRBV5-8 and TRBJ1-2, with D possibly TRBD1 on 6 matching bases. CDR1 is SGHTS and CDR2 is YDEGEE in the germline V gene. V lost 6 bases and J lost 6, with 15 bases in between. The CDR3 runs to 13 residues. The CDR3 is CASTRFRGDGYTF. The CDR3, as DNA: TGTGCCAGCACCCGCTTTAGGGGGGATGGCTACACCTTC.

The chain joins TRBV10-3 to TRBJ2-3; D gene ambiguous. This CDR3 has 16 amino acids. Per germline, CDR1 ENHRY and CDR2 SYGVKD. V was trimmed by 0 bases and J by 0 bases, leaving 10 bases between them. The CDR3 DNA reads as TGTGCCATCAGTGAGTCAAGAAGGGCTAGCACAGATACGCAGTATTTT. Protein: CAISESRRASTDTQYF.

Only one count was recorded for this clone. The V and J genes are TRBV19 and TRBJ2-5, with a tentative D call TRBD2 (6 bases). V lost 5 bases and J 5 bases, leaving 12 bases between the germline ends. Germline V lookup: CDR1 LNHDA, CDR2 SQIVND (reference sequence). This CDR3 comprises 13 residues. CDR3 protein: CASSPGSPETQYF. CDR3 bases: TGTGCCAGTAGTCCCGGGAGTCCCGAGACCCAGTACTTC.

This clone occurred a few times. The chain uses TRBV27 and TRBJ1-6; unclear D gene. V was shortened by 6 bases and J by 9 bases, with 15 bases between the two germline ends. The CDR3 covers 14 residues. CDR1 and CDR2 from the germline V gene are MNHEY and SMNVEV (reference sequence). As DNA, the CDR3 is TGTGCCAGCAGCCCGAGAGAATCGGTTTCACCCCTCCACTTT. This codes for CASSPRESVSPLHF.

The CDR3 sequence is CASSPGGYNEQFF. The CDR3 DNA is TGCGCCAGCAGCCCTGGGGGTTACAATGAGCAGTTCTTC. V gene TRBV5-1 combines with J gene TRBJ2-1; D possibly matches TRBD1 or TRBD2 (5 bases each). There are 13 residues in the CDR3. The germline gives CDR1 SGHRS, CDR2 YFSETQ. The V and J ends lost 4 bases and 4 bases respectively, with 9 bases between them.

The CDR3 DNA sequence: TGTGCCAGCAGTCTTCACGAGAACACTGAAGCTTTCTTT. This sequence encodes CASSLHENTEAFF. The chain joins TRBV2 to TRBJ1-1; D uncertain. V was cut by 5 bases and J by 1 base, with 8 bases left in between. Looked up from germline, CDR1 is SNHLY and CDR2 is FYNNEI. This CDR3 comprises 13 residues.

The V and J genes are TRBV30 and TRBJ2-3; 11 nucleotides line up with TRBD1. This CDR3 comprises 15 residues. CDR1 is GTSNPN, CDR2 SVGIG, per germline (reference sequence). The trim removed 0 bases at V and 4 bases at J, leaving 3 bases unmatched. The CDR3 sequence: CAWSVGTGGADTQYF. The CDR3 region has the DNA TGTGCCTGGAGTGTGGGGACAGGGGGGGCAGATACGCAGTATTTT.

This clone has a handful of counts. This chain's CDR3 is CATGVTVNTEAFF. CDR3 in DNA: TGTGCCACCGGCGTGACAGTGAACACTGAAGCTTTCTTT. The genes are TRBV28 and TRBJ1-1, with D perhaps TRBD1 (5 bases). Between the trimmed V and J ends, which lost 10 bases and 0 bases, there was a span of 12 bases. The germline V gene has CDR1 MDHEN and CDR2 SYDVKM. The CDR3 length is 13 residues.

About this clone itself: This sample also contains other DNA sequences that code for the same CDR3. The rearrangement uses TRBV7-2 and TRBJ1-3; a possible D gene is TRBD1 (6 bases). Per germline, CDR1 SGHTA and CDR2 FQGNSA. This CDR3 comprises 15 residues. The V and J ends lost 0 bases and 0 bases respectively, with 6 bases between them. CDR3 in DNA: TGTGCCAGCAGCTTAGCCAGGGGCTCTGGAAACACCATATATTTT. It encodes CASSLARGSGNTIYF.

The chain has TRBV11-2 and TRBJ2-7; 7 bases are a match to TRBD2. Looked up from germline, CDR1 is SGHAT and CDR2 is FQNNGV. The length of the CDR3 is 14 residues. The ends lost 1 base at V and 7 bases at J; junction bases unmatched: 7. CDR3 bases: TGTGCCAGCAGCTTAGGGGGAGGGGCGGGAGAGCAGTACTTC. Encoded protein: CASSLGGGAGEQYF. The variable domain in full, completed from reference TRBV11-2 and TRBJ2-7, reads EAGVAQSPRYKIIEKRQSVAFWCNPISGHATLYWYQQILGQGPKLLIQFQNNGVVDDSQLPKDRFSAERLKGVDSTLKIQPAKLEDSAVYLCASSLGGGAGEQYFGPGTRLTVT.

The chain uses TRBV5-1 and TRBJ2-4; 8 nucleotides agree with TRBD1. The V gene end was trimmed by 0 bases and the J gene end by 3 bases; junction bases not matched to a gene: 8. The CDR3 is 17 residues long. Germline CDR1 reads SGHRS; CDR2 reads YFSETQ. CDR3 DNA: TGCGCCAGCAGCTTGGTACAGGGGGTGAAAGGCAAAAACATTCAGTACTTC. Amino acids: CASSLVQGVKGKNIQYF. The full variable domain, completed using reference TRBV5-1 and TRBJ2-4, is KAGVTQTPRYLIKTRGQQVTLSCSPISGHRSVSWYQQTPGQGLQFLFEYFSETQRNKGNFPGRFSGRQFSNSRSEMNVSTLELGDSALYLCASSLVQGVKGKNIQYFGAGTRLSVL.

This chain links TRBV9 with TRBJ2-7; 13 bases fit TRBD2. CDR3 length equals 16 residues. Losses at the gene ends were 3 bases for V and 6 bases for J; bases not matched to a gene: 9. Looked up from germline, CDR1 is SGDLS and CDR2 is YYNGEE. The CDR3 DNA follows: TGTGCCAGCAGCGGCACTAGCGGGGGGGCCAGGTTCGAGCAGTACTTC. This translates into CASSGTSGGARFEQYF.

The chain carries TRBV9 and TRBJ1-2, with 9 bases lining up with TRBD1. Germline trimming cut 6 bases from V and 7 bases from J; bases unmatched to any gene: 19. There are 17 residues in the CDR3. The germline gives CDR1 SGDLS, CDR2 YYNGEE. The CDR3: CASTPPGTGNTGGGYTF. CDR3 DNA sequence: TGTGCCAGCACCCCTCCCGGGACAGGGAATACCGGCGGTGGCTACACCTTC.

The V gene is TRBV4-3, the J gene TRBJ1-1; D is unresolved. Trimming left V 1 base short and J 11 bases short, with 14 bases between. Germline values: CDR1 LGHNA, CDR2 YSLEER. The CDR3 runs 13 residues. CDR3 nucleotides: TGCGCCAGCAGCCAAGTGCTCGGAAATGAGGCTTTCTTT. Its translation: CASSQVLGNEAFF.

V and J are TRBV7-2 and TRBJ2-5; 9 bases are a match to TRBD2. J lost 3 bases, V lost 7 bases, and 6 bases had no gene match. CDR3 size: 14 residues. CDR1 SGHTA and CDR2 FQGNSA come from the germline V gene. The CDR3 loop is CASTLGGGEETQYF. CDR3 in DNA: TGTGCCAGCACCCTTGGCGGGGGGGAAGAGACCCAGTACTTC.

The gene calls are TRBV13 and TRBJ1-4; possibly TRBD1 for D (5 bases). The germline V and J ends were trimmed by 2 bases and 10 bases, with 14 bases remaining between them. The CDR3 loop spans 14 amino acids. CDR1 and CDR2 (germline): PRHDT, FYEKMQ (reference sequence). CDR3 coding DNA: TGTGCCAGCAGCTTAAAAGCGGGGCGCGGAAAACTGTTTTTT. Translating it yields CASSLKAGRGKLFF.

The chain combines TRBV10-1 with TRBJ2-3; 10 nucleotides line up with TRBD2. V trimming: 4 bases; J trimming: 1 base; junction bases outside the gene matches: 2. Germline CDR1 is WNHNN and CDR2 is SYGVQD (reference sequence). CDR3 length equals 15 residues. CDR3 in amino acids: CASSGLAGGTDTQYF. For the CDR3, the DNA is TGCGCCAGCAGTGGGCTAGCGGGAGGCACAGATACGCAGTATTTT.

The chain couples TRBV30 to TRBJ1-6, with D unclear. Germline loops: CDR1 GTSNPN, CDR2 SVGIG (reference sequence). The CDR3 loop spans 18 amino acids. V lost 0 bases and J lost 0, with 15 bases in between. CDR3 sequence reads: CAWSVAVTESSYNSPLHF. CDR3 nucleotide sequence: TGTGCCTGGAGTGTCGCCGTTACGGAGAGCTCCTATAATTCACCCCTCCACTTT.

This sequence joins TRBV10-3 and TRBJ1-1, with 7 bases that match TRBD1. CDR3 length equals 13 residues. CDR1 and CDR2 from the germline V gene are ENHRY and SYGVKD. J gave up 3 bases and V 6 bases, and 4 bases lay outside the gene matches. The CDR3 protein is CAISRQGYTEAFF. DNA of the CDR3: TGTGCCATCAGCAGACAGGGTTACACTGAAGCTTTCTTT.

For the CDR3, the DNA is TGCGCCAGCAGCCAAGATCCCCCTAGCGGGAGCGTATTAGCCAAAAACATTCAGTACTTC. Its protein product is CASSQDPPSGSVLAKNIQYF. The V and J genes are TRBV4-3 and TRBJ2-4; 10 nucleotides align to TRBD2. The V segment lost 0 bases and the J segment 0 bases; nucleotides outside the gene matches: 11. The CDR3 has 20 amino acids. CDR1 and CDR2 (germline): LGHNA, YSLEER.

This rearrangement joins TRBV5-1 to TRBJ2-6; D ambiguous. The CDR3 runs 16 residues. Germline loops: CDR1 SGHRS, CDR2 YFSETQ. V lost 4 bases to trimming and J lost 2 bases, with 13 bases between them. This CDR3 is CASSNTALTGANVLTF. In DNA, the CDR3 is TGCGCCAGCAGCAACACGGCCCTGACTGGGGCCAACGTCCTGACTTTC. The variable domain in full, with the rest retrieved from reference TRBV5-1 and TRBJ2-6, is KAGVTQTPRYLIKTRGQQVTLSCSPISGHRSVSWYQQTPGQGLQFLFEYFSETQRNKGNFPGRFSGRQFSNSRSEMNVSTLELGDSALYLCASSNTALTGANVLTFGAGSRLTVL.